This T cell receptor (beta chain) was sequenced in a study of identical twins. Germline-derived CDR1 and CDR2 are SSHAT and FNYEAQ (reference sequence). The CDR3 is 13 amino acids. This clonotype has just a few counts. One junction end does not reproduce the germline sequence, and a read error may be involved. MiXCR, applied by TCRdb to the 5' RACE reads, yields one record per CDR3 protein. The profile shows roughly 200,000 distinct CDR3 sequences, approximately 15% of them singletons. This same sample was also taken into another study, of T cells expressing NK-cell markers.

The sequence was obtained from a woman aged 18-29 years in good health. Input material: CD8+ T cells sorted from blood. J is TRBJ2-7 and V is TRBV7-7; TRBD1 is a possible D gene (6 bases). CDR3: CASSLGEQGEQYF. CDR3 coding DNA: TGTGCTAGCAGCTTAGGCGAACAGGGCGAGCAGTACTTC. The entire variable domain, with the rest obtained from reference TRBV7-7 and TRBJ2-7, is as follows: GAGVSQSPRYKVTKRGQDVTLRCDPISSHATLYWYQQALGQGPEFLTYFNYEAQPDKSGLPSDRFSAERPEGSISTLTIQRTEQRDSAMYRCASSLGEQGEQYFGPGTRLTVT.